These 10 T cell receptor beta chains share one sample of origin, sequenced in a study of blood T cell repertoires in COVID-19. Sequencing used immunoSEQ multiplex PCR; TCRdb keeps in-frame clones, though not all of them. The data contain fewer than 90,000 clones, just under 90% of them singletons. What was sequenced was peripheral blood. The receptors come from a woman of 80 years or more with active COVID-19.

The V call is TRBV18, the J call TRBJ2-2, with 11 bases matching TRBD2. V gave up 3 bases and J gave up 7 bases; unmatched junction bases: 7. Germline CDR1 KGHSH, CDR2 LQKENI. The CDR3 is made up of 16 amino acids. The CDR3 sequence: CASSPALAGGGGELFF. The CDR3 DNA follows: TGTGCCAGCTCACCTGCCCTAGCGGGAGGCGGCGGGGAGCTGTTTTTT.

The V and J genes are TRBV2 and TRBJ2-5; possible D gene TRBD2, 6 bases. The germline V and J ends were trimmed by 6 bases and 4 bases, with 15 bases remaining between them. CDR3 length: 14 amino acids. Germline CDR1 reads SNHLY; CDR2 reads FYNNEI. CDR3 region: CASRGGGAGETQYF. For the CDR3, the DNA is TGTGCCAGCAGGGGGGGAGGTGCAGGAGAGACCCAGTACTTC.

The genes are TRBV6-2 or TRBV6-3 and TRBJ2-7; tentative D call: TRBD2 (6 bases). Germline CDR1 is MNHEY and CDR2 is SVGEGT. With 4 bases removed from V and 7 bases from J, the gap between germline ends came to 20 bases. The CDR3 has 15 amino acids. CDR3 sequence reads: CASSSPGLLIGEQYF. In DNA, the CDR3 is TGTGCCAGCAGTTCGCCGGGACTGTTGATAGGAGAGCAGTACTTC.

CDR3 residues: CASSLAGRGYGYTF. CDR3 in DNA: TGTGCCAGCAGCTTGGCTGGGAGGGGGTATGGCTACACCTTC. V usage is TRBV5-6 and J usage is TRBJ1-2; weak D call: TRBD1 (6 bases). There are 14 residues in the CDR3. CDR1 is SGHDT and CDR2 is YYEEEE in the germline V gene. V lost 0 bases and J 5 bases, leaving 11 bases between the germline ends.

This chain joins TRBV5-1 and TRBJ2-7, with D possibly matching TRBD2 (5 bases). Germline CDR1 and CDR2: SGHRS and YFSETQ. V dropped 3 bases and J dropped 2 bases, with 12 bases sitting between them. The CDR3 runs 14 residues. The CDR3 region has the DNA TGCGCCAGCAGCTCCGGAGGTAGTACCTACGAGCAGTACTTC. It encodes CASSSGGSTYEQYF.

This chain links TRBV9 with TRBJ2-5, with D maybe TRBD1 (6 bases). CDR3 length: 14 amino acids. V was clipped by 9 bases and J by 1 base, with 16 bases between them. CDR1 and CDR2 from the germline V gene are SGDLS and YYNGEE. Here the CDR3 reads CATSGGGPQETQYF. The CDR3 region has the DNA TGTGCCACCTCTGGGGGCGGGCCCCAAGAGACCCAGTACTTC.

This chain connects TRBV28 to TRBJ1-5; D not resolved. The CDR3 has 12 amino acids. Trimming took 10 bases from V and 0 from J, leaving 7 bases between them. The germline gives CDR1 MDHEN, CDR2 SYDVKM. CDR3 sequence: CAITGSNQPQHF. CDR3 in DNA: TGTGCCATCACGGGTAGCAATCAGCCCCAGCATTTT.

This clone has just one count. The chain uses TRBV19 and TRBJ2-1; 9 bases line up with TRBD1. The CDR3 runs 16 residues. The V and J ends lost 3 bases and 9 bases, in that order; junction bases with no gene match: 12. The germline V gene encodes CDR1 LNHDA and CDR2 SQIVND (reference sequence). The CDR3 DNA sequence: TGTGCCAGTAGTATCCTGGGAACAGGGGGCTGGGCTGAGCAGTTCTTC. Protein: CASSILGTGGWAEQFF.

The chain links TRBV9 to TRBJ2-5, with 9 bases fitting TRBD2. The CDR3 sequence is 15 residues long. V trimming: 0 bases; J trimming: 7 bases; junction bases outside the gene matches: 7. Germline V gives CDR1 SGDLS, CDR2 YYNGEE. The CDR3 reads CASSVESGRLGTQYF. DNA for the CDR3: TGTGCCAGCAGCGTAGAAAGCGGGAGGTTGGGGACCCAGTACTTC.

This chain joins TRBV18 and TRBJ2-5; 13 bases agree with TRBD2. Germline V gene data show CDR1 as KGHSH and CDR2 as LQKENI. This CDR3 is 15 amino acids long. J was trimmed by 2 bases and V by 5 bases; bases with no gene match: 2. The CDR3 loop reads CASSMGLAGQETQYF. The CDR3 DNA reads as TGTGCCAGCTCAATGGGACTAGCGGGACAAGAGACCCAGTACTTC.